The 17 T cell receptor beta chains given below trace back to one sample, sequenced in a study of human thymus T cells. Clones were read by immunoSEQ multiplex PCR, and TCRdb kept only the in-frame ones, dropping some. The repertoire holds about 46,000 clones, with approximately 95% as singletons. Sequences were obtained from blood. The receptors shown here come from a girl under three years old with a congenital heart defect but otherwise immunologically healthy.

This clone was seen just once. The chain joins TRBV5-4 to TRBJ1-2, with a tentative D call TRBD1 (5 bases). The CDR3 is 16 amino acids. Germline V CDR1 and CDR2: SGHNT, YYREEE (reference sequence). V was clipped by 0 bases and J by 7 bases, with 19 bases between them. CDR3 residues: CASSLVGAVRRVGYTF. Written as DNA, the CDR3 is TGTGCCAGCAGCTTGGTTGGGGCAGTCAGGCGGGTTGGCTACACCTTC.

The chain recombines TRBV2 with TRBJ2-7; 7 bases are shared with TRBD1. V lost 4 bases and J lost 2; bases outside the gene matches: 8. The germline V gene has CDR1 SNHLY and CDR2 FYNNEI. This CDR3 contains 15 residues. The CDR3 sequence is CASSALSRGTYEQYF. The CDR3 DNA sequence: TGTGCCAGCAGTGCGTTATCCAGGGGGACCTACGAGCAGTACTTC.

In this sample, this clone turned up once. The chain recombines TRBV19 with TRBJ2-3; D is ambiguous. The germline V gene encodes CDR1 LNHDA and CDR2 SQIVND (reference sequence). The CDR3 runs to 15 residues. The V gene lost 5 bases and the J gene lost 1 base, with 13 bases spanning the gap. CDR3: CASSPGTMGTDTQYF. In nucleotides, the CDR3 is TGTGCCAGTAGTCCGGGCACGATGGGCACAGATACGCAGTATTTT.

This chain links TRBV21-1 with TRBJ2-7; the table's D call TRBD1 went unverified against the DNA. TRBV21-1 is a pseudogene locus. The CDR3 has 16 residues. The CDR3, as DNA: TGTGCCAGCAGCAAAGGGAACAGGGGTGGATCCTACGAGCAGTACTTC. Residues: CASSKGNRGGSYEQYF.

The chain links TRBV2 to TRBJ2-3, with D perhaps given as TRBD1 or TRBD2 (5 bases each). Deletions cut 7 bases from V and 4 bases from J, with 12 bases between. Germline-derived CDR1 and CDR2 are SNHLY and FYNNEI. The CDR3 has 13 residues. The CDR3 DNA sequence: TGTGCCAGCAACCTAGCCAGGGCAGATACGCAGTATTTT. This gives the protein CASNLARADTQYF.

This chain links TRBV27 with TRBJ2-1; 7 nucleotides agree with TRBD2. V dropped 3 bases and J dropped 11; count of bases not matched to a gene: 4. This CDR3 is 12 amino acids long. Germline assignment: CDR1 MNHEY and CDR2 SMNVEV (reference sequence). The CDR3 region is CASSFAGLKQFF. In nucleotides, the CDR3 is TGTGCCAGCAGTTTCGCGGGACTAAAGCAGTTCTTC.

The chain couples TRBV2 to TRBJ2-3; 7 bases are shared with TRBD1. CDR1 is SNHLY and CDR2 is FYNNEI in the germline V gene. The CDR3 is 13 residues long. With 11 bases clipped from V and 5 bases from J, the junction kept 10 bases outside the gene matches. The CDR3 sequence: CAAGIRQGDTQYF. The CDR3 coding sequence is TGTGCCGCAGGGATCCGACAGGGAGATACGCAGTATTTT.

The rearrangement joins TRBV2 to TRBJ2-7; maybe TRBD1 (5 bases). V shed 4 bases and J shed 6 bases, with 25 bases lying between them. The CDR3 runs 17 residues. Germline V lookup: CDR1 SNHLY, CDR2 FYNNEI. The CDR3 reads CASSVHRTIQRPREQYF. CDR3 DNA sequence: TGTGCCAGCAGTGTTCACAGGACCATCCAACGACCCCGCGAGCAGTACTTC. Combining the CDR3 with reference TRBV2 and TRBJ2-7 gives the whole variable domain EPEVTQTPSHQVTQMGQEVILRCVPISNHLYFYWYRQILGQKVEFLVSFYNNEISEKSEIFDDQFSVERPDGSNFTLKIRSTKLEDSAMYFCASSVHRTIQRPREQYFGPGTRLTVT.

The chain carries TRBV18 and TRBJ2-1; TRBD2 is a possible D gene (6 bases). Germline CDR1 is KGHSH and CDR2 is LQKENI. Trimming stripped 3 bases from V and 8 bases from J, with 17 bases between. This CDR3 region has 15 residues. The CDR3 here is CASSPIRQRADEQFF. The DNA for the CDR3 is TGTGCCAGCTCACCGATTAGACAGCGGGCGGATGAGCAGTTCTTC.

The CDR3 DNA reads TGCAGCGTTGGGGCAGGCATCTCTGGAAACACCATATATTTT. Translating it yields CSVGAGISGNTIYF. This chain uses TRBV29-1 with TRBJ1-3; unclear D gene. The germline V and J ends were trimmed by 4 bases and 0 bases, with 10 bases remaining between them. Looked up from germline, CDR1 is SQVTM and CDR2 is ANQGSEA. The CDR3 spans 14 residues.

The rearrangement joins TRBV4-1 to TRBJ1-3; weak D call: TRBD1 (6 bases). The ends were cut back, 0 bases at V and 2 bases at J, with 14 bases in the middle. The CDR3 consists of 17 residues. CDR1 is MGHRA, CDR2 YSYEKL, per germline. DNA of the CDR3: TGCGCCAGCAGCCAAGATCCGACAGGTCATACTGGAAACACCATATATTTT. Protein: CASSQDPTGHTGNTIYF.

V is TRBV9 and J is TRBJ2-5; possibly TRBD1 for D (6 bases). The germline CDR1 and CDR2 sequences are SGDLS and YYNGEE. The V end lost 4 bases, the J end lost 4 bases, and 17 bases lay between the germline ends. The CDR3 sequence is 15 residues long. In DNA form, the CDR3 reads TGTGCCAGCAGCCACAGCGGACAGTCCAGAGAGACCCAGTACTTC. This codes for CASSHSGQSRETQYF. Variable domain in full (rest from reference TRBV9 and TRBJ2-5): DSGVTQTPKHLITATGQRVTLRCSPRSGDLSVYWYQQSLDQGLQFLIQYYNGEERAKGNILERFSAQQFPDLHSELNLSSLELGDSALYFCASSHSGQSRETQYFGPGTRLLVL.

The DNA of the CDR3 is TGCAGCGTTGATCACATTTCGGGAGAACTGAACACTGAAGCTTTCTTT. This codes for CSVDHISGELNTEAFF. The genes are TRBV29-1 and TRBJ1-1; D is unresolved. CDR3 length: 16 residues. Germline CDR1 is SQVTM and CDR2 is ANQGSEA. V was trimmed by 3 bases and J by 0 bases, leaving 17 bases between them.

The V and J genes are TRBV7-2 and TRBJ1-1; D call uncertain. The CDR3 is 14 residues long. V was trimmed by 5 bases and J by 4 bases, leaving 14 bases between them. Looked up from germline, CDR1 is SGHTA and CDR2 is FQGNSA. The CDR3 region is CASSPGNWGTEAFF. The CDR3 nucleotides read TGTGCCAGCAGCCCCGGCAATTGGGGCACTGAAGCTTTCTTT.

The chain carries TRBV27 and TRBJ1-5, with D hard to call. V lost 2 bases, J lost 5 bases, and 1 base lay in between. Germline assignment: CDR1 MNHEY and CDR2 SMNVEV (reference sequence). The CDR3 extends over 11 amino acids. The chain's CDR3 is CASSLDQPQHF. The DNA of the CDR3 is TGTGCCAGCAGTTTAGATCAGCCCCAGCATTTT.

This rearrangement joins TRBV11-2 to TRBJ1-2; D is unclear. CDR1 is SGHAT and CDR2 is FQNNGV in the germline V gene. V was pared by 3 bases and J by 5 bases, with 10 bases between. This CDR3 spans 13 amino acids. DNA of the CDR3: TGTGCCAGCAGCTTGAGCATCCTTTATGGCTACACCTTC. Translation gives CASSLSILYGYTF.

The J gene is TRBJ2-1, the V gene TRBV7-9, with no clear D. In germline, CDR1 is SEHNR, CDR2 FQNEAQ (reference sequence). The CDR3 consists of 15 residues. Deletions cut 5 bases from V and 2 bases from J, with 13 bases between. The DNA for the CDR3 is TGTGCCAGCAGCCCCGCACACGGTACCTACAATGAGCAGTTCTTC. This sequence encodes CASSPAHGTYNEQFF.